This passage covers 8 T cell receptor beta chains from one sample sequenced in a study of regulatory T cells in long-lasting Graves disease. CDR3 regions were amplified by Arm-PCR using iRepertoire HTBI primers to build TCR beta libraries. TCRdb analysed the multiplex PCR reads with MiXCR anew, one entry per CDR3 protein. The table shows around 450,000 distinct CDR3 sequences, with under 20% occurring only once. Noted time point: newly diagnosed GD, antithyroid drugs for less than 3 months. The TCR library was made from RNA extracted from PBMCs. This sample also appeared in a second study, on T cells in Graves' hyperthyroidism and ophthalmopathy.

The sequencing here drew on peripheral blood mononuclear cells (PBMCs), taken at new diagnosis, from a patient treated with antithyroid drugs. These receptors all stem from a man aged 35-49 years with Graves disease.

This clonotype was observed at least ten times. This sequence joins TRBV28 and TRBJ2-1; D uncertain. Per germline, CDR1 MDHEN and CDR2 SYDVKM. Deletions cut 1 base from V and 4 bases from J, with 5 bases between. The CDR3 runs to 13 residues. The CDR3 sequence: CASSLFSYNEQFF. The CDR3 DNA sequence: TGTGCCAGCAGTTTATTTTCTTACAATGAGCAGTTCTTC.

This rearrangement joins TRBV5-1 to TRBJ2-1; possible D gene TRBD2, 6 bases. The V gene's germline CDR1 is SGHRS and CDR2 YFSETQ. Trimming took 0 bases from V and 0 from J, leaving 7 bases between them. The CDR3 length is 15 residues. The CDR3 nucleotides read TGCGCCAGCAGCTTGGGGGGGGACTCCTACAATGAGCAGTTCTTC. This codes for CASSLGGDSYNEQFF.

Worth noting for this clonotype: A read error is possible here, since a much larger clone lies one base away. This rearrangement joins TRBV5-1 to TRBJ2-2; 10 nucleotides agree with TRBD1. The CDR3 length is 16 residues. Germline V gives CDR1 SGHRS, CDR2 YFSETQ. This CDR3 is CASSQTGTGDTGELLF. The CDR3 region has the DNA TGCGCCAGCAGCCAAACCGGGACAGGGGACACCGGGGAGCTGTTGTTT.

The gene calls are TRBV13 and TRBJ2-7, with 11 bases matching TRBD2. The CDR3 totals 17 residues. Trimming at V came to 7 bases and at J to 0 bases, leaving 11 bases not matched to a gene. Looked up from germline, CDR1 is PRHDT and CDR2 is FYEKMQ (reference sequence). Written as DNA, the CDR3 is TGTGCCAGCACCACCCGCGGACTAGCGGGCAGCTCCTACGAGCAGTACTTC. Its translation is CASTTRGLAGSSYEQYF.

This clonotype was counted ten times or more. Here the CDR3 reads CASRPELGAGFEQYF. The CDR3, as DNA: TGTGCCAGCAGACCCGAATTGGGGGCCGGGTTCGAGCAGTACTTC. The chain recombines TRBV28 with TRBJ2-7, with D possibly being TRBD1 (6 bases). Germline assignment: CDR1 MDHEN and CDR2 SYDVKM. CDR3 length: 15 residues. V lost 6 bases to trimming and J lost 6 bases, with 21 bases between them.

This clonotype was detected ten times or more. The rearrangement joins TRBV20-1 to TRBJ2-7; 9 positions agree with TRBD1. The J segment lost 1 base and the V segment lost 6 bases, leaving 7 bases of the junction unmatched. Germline V CDR1 and CDR2: DFQATT, SNEGSKA (reference sequence). The CDR3 loop spans 14 amino acids. In DNA form, the CDR3 reads TGCAGTGCCTGGGACAGGGCCCGTTCCTACGAGCAGTACTTC. Residues: CSAWDRARSYEQYF.

There are a few counts of this clonotype. The rearrangement joins TRBV20-1 to TRBJ2-3; 10 bases map to TRBD2. The CDR3 is made up of 14 amino acids. Looked up from germline, CDR1 is DFQATT and CDR2 is SNEGSKA (reference sequence). V dropped 5 bases and J dropped 0; count of bases not matched to a gene: 2. The CDR3 DNA sequence: TGCAGTGCTGAACTAGCGGGAAGCACAGATACGCAGTATTTT. It translates to CSAELAGSTDTQYF.

This clonotype was picked up many times. The rearrangement joins TRBV7-3 to TRBJ2-1; D is possibly TRBD2 (5 bases). The J call may be wrong; the DNA end is better matched by TRBJ2-5. Germline values: CDR1 SGHTA, CDR2 FQGTGA. The length of the CDR3 is 13 residues. The CDR3 DNA reads TGTGCCAGCAGCCGGAGCGGCACGGAGACCCAGTACTTC. Amino acids: CASSRSGTETQYF.